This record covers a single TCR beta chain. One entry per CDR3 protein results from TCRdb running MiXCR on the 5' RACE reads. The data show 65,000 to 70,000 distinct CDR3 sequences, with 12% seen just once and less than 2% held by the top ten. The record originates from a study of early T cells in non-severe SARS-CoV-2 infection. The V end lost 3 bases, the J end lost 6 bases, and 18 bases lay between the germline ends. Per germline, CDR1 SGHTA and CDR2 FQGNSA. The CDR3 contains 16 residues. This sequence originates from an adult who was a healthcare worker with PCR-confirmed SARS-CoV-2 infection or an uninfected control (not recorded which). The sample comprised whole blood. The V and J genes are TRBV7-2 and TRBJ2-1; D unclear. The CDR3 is CASSFIGVTYPNEQFF. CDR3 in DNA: TGTGCCAGCAGCTTCATAGGTGTCACCTACCCCAATGAGCAGTTCTTC.